Following are 17 T cell receptor beta chains from one sample sequenced in a study of spatial heterogeneity in lung cancer. TCRdb processed the 5' RACE reads anew with MiXCR; each CDR3 protein has one entry. The table includes roughly 17,000 distinct CDR3 sequences, more than 8.5% detected once. Stated time point: blood at routine non-recurrence follow-up after resection. The sample here was PBMCs, taken at follow-up. These receptors were obtained from a female donor with early-stage non-small cell lung cancer.

In its sample, this clonotype ranks as medium-sized (0.01 to 0.1%). V is TRBV7-6 and J is TRBJ2-5; TRBD2 is a possible D gene (5 bases). Germline V gene lookup returns CDR1 SGHVS and CDR2 FNYEAQ. With 5 bases removed from V and 2 bases from J, the gap between germline ends came to 9 bases. CDR3 size: 13 residues. The CDR3 protein is CASSRGRQETQYF. In DNA, the CDR3 is TGTGCCAGCAGCCGGGGTAGACAAGAGACCCAGTACTTC.

This clonotype was recorded at least ten times. The CDR3 DNA sequence: TGTGCCAGCAGTGAGGGGTTCGAGACCCAGTACTTC. Translating it yields CASSEGFETQYF. The genes are TRBV2 and TRBJ2-5; D remains ambiguous. The CDR3 contains 12 residues. V lost 3 bases and J lost 5, with 7 bases in between. CDR1 and CDR2 from the germline V gene are SNHLY and FYNNEI.

This clonotype was seen many times. V gene TRBV27 combines with J gene TRBJ1-6; maybe TRBD1 (6 bases). V was pared by 6 bases and J by 7 bases, with 13 bases between. Germline CDR1 and CDR2: MNHEY and SMNVEV (reference sequence). This CDR3 comprises 14 residues. The CDR3 sequence is CASREFTGNSPLHF. CDR3 sequence (DNA): TGTGCCAGCAGAGAGTTTACAGGGAATTCACCCCTCCACTTT.

This clonotype was observed many times. The rearrangement joins TRBV7-2 to TRBJ1-3; D is undetermined. This CDR3 is 16 amino acids long. CDR1 and CDR2 from the germline V gene are SGHTA and FQGNSA. Trimming removed 1 base from V and 2 bases from J, with 12 bases in between. The DNA for the CDR3 is TGTGCCAGCAGCTTAGGGTTGGGCAGAACTGGAAACACCATATATTTT. Its protein is CASSLGLGRTGNTIYF. Using reference TRBV7-2 and TRBJ1-3 for the parts outside the CDR3, the full variable domain is GAGVSQSPSNKVTEKGKDVELRCDPISGHTALYWYRQSLGQGLEFLIYFQGNSAPDKSGLPSDRFSAERTGGSVSTLTIQRTQQEDSAVYLCASSLGLGRTGNTIYFGEGSWLTVV.

A note on this clonotype: A much larger clone sits a single nucleotide away, making a read error possible. This rearrangement joins TRBV5-6 to TRBJ2-2; D is unresolved. The length of the CDR3 is 12 residues. Germline values: CDR1 SGHDT, CDR2 YYEEEE. CDR3 nucleotides: TGTGCCAACAGCTATAGCACCGGGGAGCTGTTTTTT. Amino acids: CANSYSTGELFF.

At least ten counts were recorded for this clonotype. The chain joins TRBV11-1 to TRBJ2-2, with TRBD1 as a possible D gene (6 bases). This CDR3 spans 18 amino acids. The V end was cut by 4 bases, the J end by 5 bases, with 23 bases between. The germline V gene has CDR1 SGHAT and CDR2 FQDESV (reference sequence). CDR3 region: CASSSLTGSWGKTGELFF. The CDR3 nucleotides read TGTGCCAGCAGCTCCTTGACAGGAAGCTGGGGGAAAACCGGGGAGCTGTTTTTT.

The table lists this clonotype with many counts. The chain uses TRBV11-1 and TRBJ2-5; possibly TRBD1 for D (5 bases). This CDR3 is built from 13 residues. The V gene's germline CDR1 is SGHAT and CDR2 FQDESV (reference sequence). The V end was cut by 6 bases, the J end by 3 bases, with 11 bases between. The CDR3 sequence: CASSSTGEETQYF. The CDR3 DNA sequence: TGTGCCAGCAGTTCAACAGGAGAAGAGACCCAGTACTTC.

This clonotype was found many times. V and J are TRBV7-2 and TRBJ2-7; maybe TRBD1 (6 bases). The germline gives CDR1 SGHTA, CDR2 FQGNSA. Trimming left V 5 bases short and J 3 bases short, with 14 bases between. The CDR3 sequence is 14 residues long. CDR3 nucleotide sequence: TGTGCCAGCAGCCCCCAACGGACAGTCTACGAGCAGTACTTC. Translating gives CASSPQRTVYEQYF.

This clonotype was seen repeatedly, ten times or more. The chain carries TRBV6-5 and TRBJ1-2; 10 bases line up with TRBD1. The V and J ends lost 7 bases and 7 bases, in that order; junction bases with no gene match: 12. Germline CDR1 MNHEY, CDR2 SVGAGI. The CDR3 has 15 residues. The CDR3 loop reads CASKWGDRGLGGYTF. As DNA, the CDR3 is TGTGCCAGCAAATGGGGGGACAGGGGTCTTGGTGGCTACACCTTC.

This clonotype came up a few times. The V gene is TRBV6-6, the J gene TRBJ2-1; 9 nucleotides align to TRBD1. The CDR3 has 19 residues. Looked up from germline, CDR1 is MNHNY and CDR2 is SVGAGI (reference sequence). Germline trimming cut 6 bases from V and 4 bases from J; bases unmatched to any gene: 19. CDR3 in DNA: TGTGCCAGCAGCCGTACAGGGGGCGGACGAGATGGGGCGTACAATGAGCAGTTCTTC. It codes for CASSRTGGGRDGAYNEQFF.

This clonotype came up once. V usage is TRBV7-2 and J usage is TRBJ2-2; TRBD2 agrees at 12 bases. CDR3 length equals 16 residues. V dropped 4 bases and J dropped 4; count of bases not matched to a gene: 4. Germline CDR1 SGHTA, CDR2 FQGNSA. The CDR3 DNA follows: TGTGCCAGCAGCTACCTAGCGGGGGGGCCCACCGGGGAGCTGTTTTTT. Amino acid sequence: CASSYLAGGPTGELFF.

This clonotype has a handful of counts. The rearrangement joins TRBV20-1 to TRBJ1-1, with D uncertain. The V gene lost 3 bases and the J gene lost 11 bases, with 22 bases spanning the gap. CDR3 size: 14 residues. Germline assignment: CDR1 DFQATT and CDR2 SNEGSKA (reference sequence). The CDR3 coding sequence is TGCAGTGCTAGTCTTAGGACCTCGAAATCGGAGGCTTTCTTT. Amino acids: CSASLRTSKSEAFF.

This clonotype was counted many times. The CDR3 loop is CASSSASGANVLTF. The CDR3 DNA sequence: TGTGCCAGCAGCTCCGCTTCTGGGGCCAACGTCCTGACTTTC. The V call is TRBV7-3, the J call TRBJ2-6; D ambiguous. This CDR3 has 14 amino acids. Germline V lookup: CDR1 SGHTA, CDR2 FQGTGA. Trimming removed 4 bases at V and 1 base at J, with 5 bases between. Based on the CDR3 plus reference TRBV7-3 and TRBJ2-6, the full variable domain is GAGVSQTPSNKVTEKGKYVELRCDPISGHTALYWYRQSLGQGPEFLIYFQGTGAADDSGLPNDRFFAVRPEGSVSTLKIQRTERGDSAVYLCASSSASGANVLTFGAGSRLTVL.

This clonotype was recorded at least ten times. V and J are TRBV29-1 and TRBJ2-1; no clear D. Trimming took off 7 bases at V and 7 bases at J, with 11 bases between the two ends. CDR1 and CDR2 from the germline V gene are SQVTM and ANQGSEA. The CDR3 length is 11 residues. In nucleotides, the CDR3 is TGCAGCGCAAGTTACTGGAATGAGCAGTTCTTC. Translated, it gives CSASYWNEQFF.

This clonotype was seen at least ten times. This rearrangement joins TRBV12-3 or TRBV12-4 to TRBJ1-5; D is undetermined. Trimming removed 5 bases at V and 6 bases at J, with 14 bases between. The CDR3 loop spans 14 amino acids. CDR3: CASSREGSGQPQHF. Here the CDR3 DNA reads TGTGCCAGCAGTCGCGAGGGATCCGGTCAGCCCCAGCATTTT.

V is TRBV19 and J is TRBJ1-2, with 9 bases that match TRBD1. CDR3 length: 17 residues. V dropped 6 bases and J dropped 1; count of bases not matched to a gene: 12. Germline V gene sequence: CDR1 LNHDA, CDR2 SQIVND (reference sequence). CDR3 nucleotides: TGTGCCAGTAGCCGCACGACGGGGACAGGGATTAACTATGGCTACACCTTC. It yields the protein CASSRTTGTGINYGYTF.

The chain employs TRBV7-8 and TRBJ1-1, with TRBD1 as a possible D gene (5 bases). This CDR3 is built from 14 residues. CDR1 and CDR2 (germline): SGHVS, FQNEAQ. The V end lost 7 bases, the J end lost 4 bases, and 16 bases lay between the germline ends. The CDR3 DNA reads TGTGCCAGCAACCCCGAGGGGCTAGGCACTGAAGCTTTCTTT. Translation gives CASNPEGLGTEAFF.